A single sample is the source of the 7 T cell receptor beta chains below, sequenced in a study of Graves' ophthalmopathy and Graves' hyperthyroidism. The TCR beta CDR3 regions underwent amplification from RNA transcripts. Second-round multiplex PCR came after first-round RT-PCR with HTBI primers. Using its own MiXCR run on the multiplex PCR reads, TCRdb lists one record per CDR3 protein. The sample has about 700,000 distinct CDR3 sequences; 40% are singletons. Sequenced sample: peripheral blood. These receptor sequences come from an adult man with Graves' ophthalmopathy.

V usage is TRBV9 and J usage is TRBJ2-7; 9 bases are a match to TRBD1. Looked up from germline, CDR1 is SGDLS and CDR2 is YYNGEE. The CDR3 runs to 14 residues. Losses at the gene ends were 4 bases for V and 6 bases for J; bases not matched to a gene: 8. CDR3 bases: TGTGCCAGCAGCCTTCGACAGGGGGGCGGCGAGCAGTACTTC. It encodes CASSLRQGGGEQYF.

This clonotype was recorded a few times. This chain connects TRBV18 to TRBJ2-5; D is possibly TRBD1 (6 bases). Trimming stripped 3 bases from V and 4 bases from J, with 15 bases between. In germline, CDR1 is KGHSH, CDR2 LQKENI. This CDR3 has 15 residues. CDR3 loop: CASSPGAGATETQYF. In nucleotides, the CDR3 is TGTGCCAGCTCACCCGGGGCAGGGGCGACAGAGACCCAGTACTTC.

The chain carries TRBV10-3 and TRBJ1-4; weak D call: TRBD1 (5 bases). CDR1 and CDR2 from the germline V gene are ENHRY and SYGVKD. CDR3 size: 15 residues. The ends were cut back, 2 bases at V and 2 bases at J, with 9 bases in the middle. CDR3 coding DNA: TGTGCCATCAGTGAGCCGGGGGGGACTAATGAAAAACTGTTTTTT. Translating it yields CAISEPGGTNEKLFF.

This clonotype showed up many times. V gene TRBV29-1 combines with J gene TRBJ1-4; 9 bases line up with TRBD1. The CDR3 runs to 13 residues. Germline V CDR1 and CDR2: SQVTM, ANQGSEA. The trim removed 7 bases at V and 7 bases at J, leaving 7 bases unmatched. CDR3 loop: CSAFRQGGEKLFF. The CDR3 coding sequence is TGCAGCGCGTTCAGACAGGGGGGTGAAAAACTGTTTTTT.

The rearrangement joins TRBV10-3 to TRBJ1-5, with 8 nucleotides matching TRBD1. The V gene end was trimmed by 5 bases and the J gene end by 0 bases; junction bases not matched to a gene: 9. From germline, CDR1 is ENHRY and CDR2 SYGVKD. This CDR3 has 17 amino acids. CDR3 region: CAISYGTGGTSNQPQHF. In DNA form, the CDR3 reads TGTGCCATCAGTTACGGTACAGGGGGTACTAGCAATCAGCCCCAGCATTTT.

This clonotype has a handful of counts. This chain links TRBV19 with TRBJ1-1; D is perhaps TRBD1 (5 bases). This CDR3 is 14 amino acids long. V gave up 6 bases and J gave up 4 bases, with 15 bases separating them. The germline V gene encodes CDR1 LNHDA and CDR2 SQIVND (reference sequence). CDR3 in amino acids: CASSGQPRLTEAFF. The CDR3 coding sequence is TGTGCCAGTAGCGGACAACCGAGGCTCACTGAAGCTTTCTTT.

This clonotype was picked up many times. The chain combines TRBV9 with TRBJ1-1; D call uncertain. The CDR3 length is 13 residues. The germline V and J ends were trimmed by 8 bases and 2 bases, with 13 bases remaining between them. Germline V gene lookup returns CDR1 SGDLS and CDR2 YYNGEE. The CDR3 is CASTSALNTEAFF. In DNA form, the CDR3 reads TGTGCCAGTACGAGCGCCCTTAACACTGAAGCTTTCTTT.